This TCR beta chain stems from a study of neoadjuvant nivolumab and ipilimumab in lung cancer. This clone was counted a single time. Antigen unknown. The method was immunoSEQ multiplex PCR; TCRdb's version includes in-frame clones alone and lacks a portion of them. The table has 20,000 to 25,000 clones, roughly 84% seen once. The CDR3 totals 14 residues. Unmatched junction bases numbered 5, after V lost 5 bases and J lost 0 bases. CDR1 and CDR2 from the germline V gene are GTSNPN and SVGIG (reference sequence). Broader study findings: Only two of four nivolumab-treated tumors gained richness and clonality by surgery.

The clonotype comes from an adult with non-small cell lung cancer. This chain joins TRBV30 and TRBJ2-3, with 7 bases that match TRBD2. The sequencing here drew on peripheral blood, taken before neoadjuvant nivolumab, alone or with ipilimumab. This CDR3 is CAWGRGDSTDTQYF. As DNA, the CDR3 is TGTGCCTGGGGCCGGGGGGATAGCACAGATACGCAGTATTTT.